This TCR beta chain was recorded in a study of blood T cell repertoires in COVID-19. For the study at large: Sites across the United States, Italy and Spain contributed samples from acute and convalescent COVID-19. PBMCs, B-cell-depleted T cells, or T cells were the source of the cDNA or gDNA that made up the material.

Cohort placement rested on clinical history that participants reported themselves. Produced via immunoSEQ multiplex PCR; TCRdb's table is partial and in-frame only. The data show 200,000 to 300,000 clones, about 87% seen once. The CDR3 covers 18 residues. V lost 0 bases to trimming and J lost 0 bases, with 18 bases between them. CDR1 and CDR2 from the germline V gene are GTSNPN and SVGIG (reference sequence). The TCR originated in a woman aged 40 to 50 with acute COVID-19. Sequencing was done on a sample of PBMCs or T cells enriched from blood (not recorded which). The V gene is TRBV30, the J gene TRBJ1-5, with a possible D match to TRBD1 (5 bases). The CDR3 protein is CAWSVWGQGNSSNQPQHF. DNA of the CDR3: TGTGCCTGGAGTGTTTGGGGTCAGGGAAACTCTAGCAATCAGCCCCAGCATTTT.